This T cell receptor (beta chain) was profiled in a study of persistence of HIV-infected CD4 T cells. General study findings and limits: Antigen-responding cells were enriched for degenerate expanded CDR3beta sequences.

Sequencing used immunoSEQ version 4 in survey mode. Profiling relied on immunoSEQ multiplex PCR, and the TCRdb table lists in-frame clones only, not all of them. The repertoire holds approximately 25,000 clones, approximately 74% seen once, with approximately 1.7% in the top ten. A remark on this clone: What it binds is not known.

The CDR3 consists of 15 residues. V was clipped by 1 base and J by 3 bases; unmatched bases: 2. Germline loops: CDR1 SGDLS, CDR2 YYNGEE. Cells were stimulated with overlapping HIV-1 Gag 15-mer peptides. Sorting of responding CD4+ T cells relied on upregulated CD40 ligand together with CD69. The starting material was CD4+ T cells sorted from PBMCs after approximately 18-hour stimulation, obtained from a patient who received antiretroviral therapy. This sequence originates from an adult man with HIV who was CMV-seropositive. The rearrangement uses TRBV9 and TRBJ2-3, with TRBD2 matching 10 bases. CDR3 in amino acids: CASSVLAGETDTQYF. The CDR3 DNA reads TGTGCCAGCAGCGTACTAGCGGGGGAAACAGATACGCAGTATTTT.